This is a list of T cell receptor beta chains from one sample in a study of human T cells and chemical hapten exposure. TCRdb analysed the RACE reads with MiXCR anew, one entry per CDR3 protein. The sample gives a few hundred thousand distinct CDR3 sequences, 7.5% to 9% of which show up once; less than 3% is in the top ten. Sequenced here: whole blood, sampled in connection with sensitization to the hapten diphenylcyclopropenone (DPC). The receptors were gathered from a woman aged 40 to 50 with alopecia areata. Some clones in this sample may be carry-over from other donors' samples. Each CDR3 is given with its conserved first and last residue. D genes are given only for firm matches. Size is omitted from some rows. Given values are once, few, many or a class for expanded clones.

d_call: NA; j_call: TRBJ2-7; v_call: TRBV21-1; clone_size: few; cdr3_aa: CASSKAPGLAKYEQYF; cdr3_nt: TGTGCCAGCAGCAAAGCGCCGGGACTAGCGAAATACGAGCAGTACTTC
d_call: NA; j_call: TRBJ1-1; v_call: TRBV18; clone_size: NA; cdr3_aa: CASSPPLHLNTEAFF; cdr3_nt: TGTGCCAGCTCACCACCGCTACACTTGAACACTGAAGCTTTCTTT
d_call: NA; j_call: TRBJ2-2; v_call: TRBV24-1; clone_size: NA; cdr3_aa: CATGRGELFF; cdr3_nt: TGTGCCACCGGGAGGGGGGAGCTGTTTTTT
d_call: NA; j_call: TRBJ2-2; v_call: TRBV6-7; clone_size: NA; cdr3_aa: CASHPWSTGELFF; cdr3_nt: TGTGCCAGCCACCCCTGGAGCACCGGGGAGCTGTTTTTT
d_call: TRBD2; j_call: TRBJ2-3; v_call: TRBV6-1; clone_size: NA; cdr3_aa: CASMTGGRTDTQYF; cdr3_nt: TGTGCCAGCATGACGGGAGGGCGCACAGATACGCAGTATTTT
d_call: TRBD1; j_call: TRBJ2-7; v_call: TRBV10-3; clone_size: NA; cdr3_aa: CAIRAGTGMYEQYF; cdr3_nt: TGTGCCATCAGAGCAGGGACAGGGATGTACGAGCAGTACTTC
d_call: TRBD2; j_call: TRBJ2-7; v_call: TRBV27; clone_size: few; cdr3_aa: CASSLGGRAREQYF; cdr3_nt: TGTGCCAGCAGTTTGGGCGGGAGGGCCCGTGAGCAGTACTTC
d_call: NA; j_call: TRBJ2-3; v_call: TRBV11-1; clone_size: few; cdr3_aa: CASSAPGADTQYF; cdr3_nt: TGTGCCAGCAGCGCCCCTGGCGCAGATACGCAGTATTTT
d_call: TRBD1; j_call: TRBJ1-6; v_call: TRBV7-9; clone_size: few; cdr3_aa: CASSLQGADNSPLHF; cdr3_nt: TGTGCCAGCAGCTTACAGGGGGCAGATAATTCACCCCTCCACTTT
d_call: NA; j_call: TRBJ1-5; v_call: TRBV7-2; clone_size: NA; cdr3_aa: CASSSLGGQGQPQHF; cdr3_nt: TGTGCCAGCAGCTCGTTGGGAGGGCAGGGACAGCCCCAGCATTTT
d_call: NA; j_call: TRBJ1-1; v_call: TRBV14; clone_size: NA; cdr3_aa: CASSPVGHSFMNTEAFF; cdr3_nt: TGTGCCAGCAGCCCCGTAGGCCATTCCTTCATGAACACTGAAGCTTTCTTT
d_call: NA; j_call: TRBJ2-1; v_call: TRBV6-5; clone_size: NA; cdr3_aa: CASSYGVGYNEQFF; cdr3_nt: TGTGCCAGCAGTTACGGCGTCGGCTACAATGAGCAGTTCTTC
d_call: NA; j_call: TRBJ1-6; v_call: TRBV6-6; clone_size: many; cdr3_aa: CASSYSAGKNSPLHF; cdr3_nt: TGTGCCAGCAGTTACTCGGCAGGGAAAAATTCACCCCTCCACTTT
d_call: NA; j_call: TRBJ2-2; v_call: TRBV6-4; clone_size: NA; cdr3_aa: CASSRDSAGELFF; cdr3_nt: TGTGCCAGCAGTAGGGACTCCGCCGGGGAGCTGTTTTTT
d_call: TRBD1; j_call: TRBJ1-4; v_call: TRBV7-9; clone_size: NA; cdr3_aa: CASSSGGQPNEKLFF; cdr3_nt: TGTGCCAGCAGCTCAGGGGGACAGCCGAATGAAAAACTGTTTTTT
d_call: NA; j_call: TRBJ1-6; v_call: TRBV5-1; clone_size: few; cdr3_aa: CASSYQGRYNSPLHF; cdr3_nt: TGCGCCAGCAGCTACCAGGGGCGCTATAATTCACCCCTCCACTTT
d_call: TRBD1; j_call: TRBJ2-2; v_call: TRBV6-5; clone_size: many; cdr3_aa: CASSYYVQGAGELFF; cdr3_nt: TGTGCCAGCAGTTACTACGTACAGGGGGCCGGGGAGCTGTTTTTT
d_call: NA; j_call: TRBJ1-5; v_call: TRBV6-2/TRBV6-3; clone_size: few; cdr3_aa: CASSLGGPNQPQHF; cdr3_nt: TGTGCCAGCAGCCTGGGGGGTCCAAATCAGCCCCAGCATTTT
d_call: NA; j_call: TRBJ2-1; v_call: TRBV7-2; clone_size: many; cdr3_aa: CASSSGTYNEQFF; cdr3_nt: TGTGCCAGCAGCTCCGGGACTTACAATGAGCAGTTCTTC
d_call: NA; j_call: TRBJ1-4; v_call: TRBV19; clone_size: NA; cdr3_aa: CASSRRTGNEKLFF; cdr3_nt: TGTGCCAGTAGTCGACGGACTGGAAATGAAAAACTGTTTTTT
d_call: NA; j_call: TRBJ1-4; v_call: TRBV12-3/TRBV12-4; clone_size: few; cdr3_aa: CASSVQGIRTNEKLFF; cdr3_nt: TGTGCCAGCAGTGTACAGGGAATTCGGACTAATGAAAAACTGTTTTTT
d_call: NA; j_call: TRBJ2-6; v_call: TRBV6-2/TRBV6-3; clone_size: few; cdr3_aa: CASTSGEGSGANVLTF; cdr3_nt: TGTGCCAGCACTTCGGGAGAAGGCTCTGGGGCCAACGTCCTGACTTTC
d_call: NA; j_call: TRBJ1-5; v_call: TRBV28; clone_size: many; cdr3_aa: CASSFGYREGQPQHF; cdr3_nt: TGTGCCAGCAGTTTTGGTTACAGAGAAGGTCAGCCCCAGCATTTT
d_call: NA; j_call: TRBJ2-7; v_call: TRBV28; clone_size: many; cdr3_aa: CASSLPEKMVHEQYF; cdr3_nt: TGTGCCAGCAGTTTACCAGAAAAAATGGTCCACGAGCAGTACTTC
d_call: TRBD1; j_call: TRBJ1-1; v_call: TRBV12-3/TRBV12-4; clone_size: few; cdr3_aa: CASSLEQGSTEAFF; cdr3_nt: TGTGCCAGCAGTTTAGAACAGGGGAGCACTGAAGCTTTCTTT
d_call: TRBD2; j_call: TRBJ2-1; v_call: TRBV6-5; clone_size: many; cdr3_aa: CASSYSVLAENEQFF; cdr3_nt: TGTGCCAGCAGTTACTCTGTACTAGCGGAGAATGAGCAGTTCTTC
d_call: TRBD1; j_call: TRBJ1-3; v_call: TRBV4-1; clone_size: many; cdr3_aa: CASSQADRGIGTIYF; cdr3_nt: TGCGCCAGCAGCCAAGCAGACAGGGGGATTGGAACCATATATTTT
d_call: NA; j_call: TRBJ2-1; v_call: TRBV9; clone_size: few; cdr3_aa: CASSINQGDNEQFF; cdr3_nt: TGTGCCAGCAGCATAAATCAGGGCGACAATGAGCAGTTCTTC
d_call: NA; j_call: TRBJ1-1; v_call: TRBV29-1; clone_size: many; cdr3_aa: CSVDTGGNTEAFF; cdr3_nt: TGCAGCGTTGATACAGGAGGTAACACTGAAGCTTTCTTT
d_call: TRBD1; j_call: TRBJ2-2; v_call: TRBV12-3/TRBV12-4; clone_size: NA; cdr3_aa: CASRTTPGQGANTGELFF; cdr3_nt: TGTGCCAGCAGAACCACTCCGGGACAGGGCGCGAACACCGGGGAGCTGTTTTTT
d_call: TRBD2; j_call: TRBJ2-1; v_call: TRBV28; clone_size: few; cdr3_aa: CATRLAVKTYNEQFF; cdr3_nt: TGTGCCACCAGACTAGCGGTTAAAACTTACAATGAGCAGTTCTTC
d_call: TRBD2; j_call: TRBJ2-2; v_call: TRBV27; clone_size: NA; cdr3_aa: CASSLFISGTSFSGELFF; cdr3_nt: TGTGCCAGCAGTTTGTTTATCTCCGGGACTAGCTTTAGCGGGGAGCTGTTTTTT
d_call: NA; j_call: TRBJ2-3; v_call: TRBV10-3; clone_size: NA; cdr3_aa: CAISESTDTQYF; cdr3_nt: TGTGCCATCAGTGAGTCCACAGATACGCAGTATTTT
d_call: NA; j_call: TRBJ1-1; v_call: TRBV6-6; clone_size: NA; cdr3_aa: CASSYSSGDTEAFF; cdr3_nt: TGTGCCAGCAGTTACTCCTCAGGGGATACTGAAGCTTTCTTT
d_call: NA; j_call: TRBJ1-6; v_call: TRBV7-2; clone_size: NA; cdr3_aa: CASSLAGGTHSPLHF; cdr3_nt: TGTGCCAGCAGCTTGGCGGGAGGCACCCATTCACCCCTCCACTTT
d_call: NA; j_call: TRBJ2-1; v_call: TRBV4-1; clone_size: many; cdr3_aa: CASSHPPTGTQDNEQFF; cdr3_nt: TGCGCCAGCAGCCACCCCCCAACCGGGACCCAAGACAATGAGCAGTTCTTC
d_call: TRBD1; j_call: TRBJ1-2; v_call: TRBV29-1; clone_size: many; cdr3_aa: CSAEVLGQGNYGYTF; cdr3_nt: TGCAGCGCTGAGGTTCTCGGACAGGGAAACTATGGCTACACCTTC
d_call: NA; j_call: TRBJ2-5; v_call: TRBV7-7; clone_size: NA; cdr3_aa: CASSFSHAETQYF; cdr3_nt: TGTGCTAGCAGCTTTTCGCATGCGGAGACCCAGTACTTC
d_call: NA; j_call: TRBJ2-3; v_call: TRBV21-1; clone_size: few; cdr3_aa: CASSKRRRGVTDTQYF; cdr3_nt: TGTGCCAGCAGCAAGAGGCGGAGGGGGGTCACAGATACGCAGTATTTT
d_call: NA; j_call: TRBJ2-2; v_call: TRBV20-1; clone_size: many; cdr3_aa: CSTGKATGELFF; cdr3_nt: TGCTCTACAGGGAAGGCCACCGGGGAGCTGTTTTTT
d_call: NA; j_call: TRBJ2-1; v_call: TRBV9; clone_size: few; cdr3_aa: CASSVFRAEPTGEQFF; cdr3_nt: TGTGCCAGCAGCGTTTTTAGAGCGGAGCCTACGGGGGAGCAGTTCTTC
d_call: TRBD2; j_call: TRBJ2-1; v_call: TRBV7-2; clone_size: NA; cdr3_aa: CASSLELAAYNEQFF; cdr3_nt: TGTGCCAGCAGCTTAGAGCTAGCGGCGTACAATGAGCAGTTCTTC
d_call: NA; j_call: TRBJ1-1; v_call: TRBV5-5; clone_size: few; cdr3_aa: CASSPNGAAFTEAFF; cdr3_nt: TGTGCCAGCAGCCCCAATGGGGCGGCTTTCACTGAAGCTTTCTTT
d_call: NA; j_call: TRBJ1-1; v_call: TRBV7-9; clone_size: NA; cdr3_aa: CASSDDRSTEAFF; cdr3_nt: TGTGCCAGCAGCGACGACAGATCCACTGAAGCTTTCTTT
d_call: NA; j_call: TRBJ1-5; v_call: TRBV7-2; clone_size: NA; cdr3_aa: CASSLIGAGQPQHF; cdr3_nt: TGTGCCAGCAGCTTAATAGGGGCGGGTCAGCCCCAGCATTTT
d_call: TRBD1; j_call: TRBJ1-4; v_call: TRBV6-5; clone_size: many; cdr3_aa: CASSVTGATNEKLFF; cdr3_nt: TGTGCCAGCAGTGTCACAGGGGCAACTAATGAAAAACTGTTTTTT
d_call: TRBD1; j_call: TRBJ1-1; v_call: TRBV6-5; clone_size: NA; cdr3_aa: CASSSRTGDDTEAFF; cdr3_nt: TGTGCCAGCAGTTCGCGGACAGGGGACGACACTGAAGCTTTCTTT
d_call: NA; j_call: TRBJ1-1; v_call: TRBV6-5; clone_size: few; cdr3_aa: CASSYSIGRANTEAFF; cdr3_nt: TGTGCCAGCAGTTACTCGATTGGCAGGGCGAACACTGAAGCTTTCTTT